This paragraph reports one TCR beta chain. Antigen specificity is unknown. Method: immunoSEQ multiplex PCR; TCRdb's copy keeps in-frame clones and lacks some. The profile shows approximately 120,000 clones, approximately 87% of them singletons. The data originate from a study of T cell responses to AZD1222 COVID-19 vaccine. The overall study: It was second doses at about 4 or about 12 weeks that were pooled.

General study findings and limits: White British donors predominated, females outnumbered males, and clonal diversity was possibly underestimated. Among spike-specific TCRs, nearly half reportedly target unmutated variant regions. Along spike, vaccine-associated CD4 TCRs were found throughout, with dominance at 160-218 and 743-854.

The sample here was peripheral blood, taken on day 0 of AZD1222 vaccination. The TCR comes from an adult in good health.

CDR3 region: CASSSTGSSSYNSPLHF. The CDR3 bases are TGTGCCAGCAGCTCTACAGGGAGCTCGTCCTATAATTCACCCCTCCACTTT. The chain is built from TRBV7-9 and TRBJ1-6, with D possibly TRBD1 on 6 matching bases. CDR3 size: 17 residues. V was pared by 4 bases and J by 1 base, with 14 bases between. Germline V gene data show CDR1 as SEHNR and CDR2 as FQNEAQ (reference sequence). Looking up the rest from reference TRBV7-9 and TRBJ1-6 gives the full variable domain: DTGVSQNPRHKITKRGQNVTFRCDPISEHNRLYWYRQTLGQGPEFLTYFQNEAQLEKSRLLSDRFSAERPKGSFSTLEIQRTEQGDSAMYLCASSSTGSSSYNSPLHFGNGTRLTVT.